These 8 T cell receptor beta chains came from one sample sequenced in a study of CXCR3-negative and CXCR3-positive naive CD8 T cells. General study results and limits: Naive cells that were CXCR3-positive had more hydrophobic TRB CDR3s (compared with CXCR3-negative naive cells).

The libraries of TRB cDNA were constructed through 5' RACE using UMI labels. TCRdb re-analyzed the 5' RACE reads; it lists each CDR3 protein once, without DNA. Listed are tens of thousands of distinct CDR3 sequences; 0.53% falls within the top ten. Their specific antigens are unknown. The sequenced sample was naive CXCR3+ CD8+ T cells from blood. Subset of the sample: CD45RO-CCR7+CD27+CD95- naive CD8+ T cells expressing CXCR3 (TNR3+). Every receptor here comes from a human donor in good health. Some clones in this sample may be carry-over from other donors' samples.

The gene calls are TRBV19 and TRBJ1-1. This CDR3 has 12 amino acids. CDR1 LNHDA and CDR2 SQIVND come from the germline V gene (reference sequence). The CDR3 protein is CASRIAATEAFF.

This CDR3 is CASSTRRVAGGTGELFF. J is TRBJ2-2 and V is TRBV28; lacking DNA, the TRBD2 call made by TCRdb goes unchecked. The CDR3 runs 17 residues. The germline V gene encodes CDR1 MDHEN and CDR2 SYDVKM.

The V gene is TRBV12-3 or TRBV12-4, the J gene TRBJ1-1; TCRdb proposes TRBD1, but this gene call is untestable without DNA. There are 13 residues in the CDR3. This CDR3 reads CASGTGAGTEAFF.

The chain links TRBV29-1 to TRBJ2-3; checking the TCRdb D call of TRBD1 is not possible without DNA. The CDR3 runs to 14 residues. In germline, CDR1 is SQVTM, CDR2 ANQGSEA. The CDR3: CSVEAGRSTDTQYF.

The V call is TRBV14, the J call TRBJ1-2; TCRdb proposes TRBD1, but this gene call is untestable without DNA. The CDR3 has 15 residues. Germline CDR1 SGHDN, CDR2 FVKESK. The CDR3 spells CASSISARPIYGYTF.

The rearrangement joins TRBV29-1 to TRBJ2-6; without DNA, the TCRdb call of TRBD2 cannot be checked. This CDR3 has 18 residues. CDR1 and CDR2 from the germline V gene are SQVTM and ANQGSEA. The CDR3 region is CSVEDWTSGSSGANVLTF.

This rearrangement joins TRBV5-6 to TRBJ1-1. This CDR3 is built from 14 residues. Germline CDR1 reads SGHDT; CDR2 reads YYEEEE. CDR3 in amino acids: CASSLAHMNTEAFF.

The chain is built from TRBV28 and TRBJ2-1; TCRdb proposes TRBD2, but this gene call is untestable without DNA. Germline-derived CDR1 and CDR2 are MDHEN and SYDVKM. CDR3 size: 14 residues. CDR3 loop: CASSQAGGPREQFF.